A selection of T cell receptor beta chains follows, all from one sample in a study of tumor and adjacent non-tumor tissue in lung cancer. TCRdb called the multiplex PCR reads again in MiXCR, with one record for every CDR3 protein. The top ten hold roughly 33% of the sample, which has over 80,000 distinct CDR3 sequences, roughly 80% seen once. The material sequenced was distant non-tumor lung tissue. These receptors were obtained from a man in his sixties with small cell lung cancer. Each CDR3 is given with its conserved first and last residue. The order of the fields is V gene, D gene, J gene, clone size, CDR3 DNA, CDR3 protein. D genes are given only for firm matches. Size tells how often a clone was seen (once, few, many) or the class of an expanded clone, and some rows leave it out.

v_gene: TRBV14
d_gene: NA
j_gene: TRBJ2-3
abundance: NA
CDR3nt: TGTGCCAGCAGCCAAGACTGCGGCTACCGGGGGATAGATACGCAGTATTTT
CDR3aa: CASSQDCGYRGIDTQYF

v_gene: TRBV29-1
d_gene: NA
j_gene: TRBJ2-1
abundance: NA
CDR3nt: TGTAGCGTCGTTATTAGCGGTCTATACAATGAGCGGTTCTTC
CDR3aa: CSVVISGLYNERFF

v_gene: TRBV4-2
d_gene: TRBD2
j_gene: TRBJ2-1
abundance: many
CDR3nt: TGTGCCAGCAGCCAAGATACGGGGACTAGCGGGAAGAATGAGCAGTTCTTC
CDR3aa: CASSQDTGTSGKNEQFF

v_gene: TRBV29-1
d_gene: TRBD2
j_gene: TRBJ2-3
abundance: many
CDR3nt: TGCAGCGCCTTCTCGGTAGCGGGAGGGCAAAGGACAGATACGCAGTATTTT
CDR3aa: CSAFSVAGGQRTDTQYF

v_gene: TRBV6-2/TRBV6-3
d_gene: NA
j_gene: TRBJ2-3
abundance: NA
CDR3nt: TGTGCAAGCAGTTACTCCCTAGTGGGAAGGCGGGCAGATACGCAGTATTTT
CDR3aa: CASSYSLVGRRADTQYF

v_gene: TRBV12-3/TRBV12-4
d_gene: NA
j_gene: TRBJ2-1
abundance: NA
CDR3nt: TGTGCCAGCAGTTTAGCCGGGATCGCTAATGAGCAATTCTTC
CDR3aa: CASSLAGIANEQFF

v_gene: TRBV18
d_gene: TRBD1
j_gene: TRBJ1-1
abundance: NA
CDR3nt: TGTGCCAGCTCACCGAGGACAGGGTCAGTGGCGAGCACTGAAGCTTTCTTT
CDR3aa: CASSPRTGSVASTEAFF

v_gene: TRBV9
d_gene: NA
j_gene: TRBJ2-7
abundance: NA
CDR3nt: TGTGCCAGCAGCGGGGAGTCCCACAAGCAGTACTTC
CDR3aa: CASSGESHKQYF

v_gene: TRBV28
d_gene: NA
j_gene: TRBJ2-3
abundance: NA
CDR3nt: TGTGCCAGCTGTTATGGGGTGCGTTTTACAGATACGCAGTATTTT
CDR3aa: CASCYGVRFTDTQYF

v_gene: TRBV13
d_gene: NA
j_gene: TRBJ1-6
abundance: NA
CDR3nt: TGTGCCAGCATCCAAAACGACGGAAGCTCCTGTAATTCACCCGTCCACTTT
CDR3aa: CASIQNDGSSCNSPVHF

v_gene: TRBV5-5
d_gene: NA
j_gene: TRBJ2-1
abundance: NA
CDR3nt: TGTGCCACCAGTTTTTTCGGGACCTACAATGAGCAGTTCTTC
CDR3aa: CATSFFGTYNEQFF

v_gene: TRBV4-2
d_gene: TRBD2
j_gene: TRBJ2-1
abundance: NA
CDR3nt: TGTGCCAGCAGTCAAGATCGGCGGTGGGGGACTAGCGGGACGGATGAGCAGTTCTTC
CDR3aa: CASSQDRRWGTSGTDEQFF

v_gene: TRBV11-1
d_gene: TRBD2
j_gene: TRBJ2-1
abundance: NA
CDR3nt: TGTGCCAGCAGCTTAGAATCGAGGACTAGTGGGAGTGGTAGTGAGCGGTTCTTC
CDR3aa: CASSLESRTSGSGSERFF

v_gene: TRBV11-2
d_gene: NA
j_gene: TRBJ1-4
abundance: NA
CDR3nt: TGTGCCAGCAGCTTACAGACAGGATGTAATGAAAAACCGTGTTTT
CDR3aa: CASSLQTGCNEKPCF

v_gene: TRBV12-3/TRBV12-4
d_gene: NA
j_gene: TRBJ2-1
abundance: NA
CDR3nt: TGTGCCAGCAGTTTTGGGCGGAATGGCCTTGAGCAGTTCTTC
CDR3aa: CASSFGRNGLEQFF

v_gene: TRBV11-2
d_gene: NA
j_gene: TRBJ2-1
abundance: NA
CDR3nt: TGTGCGATCAGCTTAGAGCCCACCTCCTACAATGAGCAGTTCTTC
CDR3aa: CAISLEPTSYNEQFF

v_gene: TRBV6-1
d_gene: NA
j_gene: TRBJ2-6
abundance: NA
CDR3nt: TGTGCATGCAGTGCCGCCAACGTCCTGACTTTC
CDR3aa: CACSAANVLTF